This TCR beta chain comes out of a study of cytomegalovirus exposure and HLA in healthy donors. The germline V gene has CDR1 MDHEN and CDR2 SYDVKM. This CDR3 spans 14 amino acids. The J segment lost 4 bases and the V segment lost 4 bases, leaving 4 bases of the junction unmatched. Primers included in the PCR were 60 Vbeta and 13 Jbeta primers. Only in-frame clones appear in the TCRdb table, and some are missing; sequencing was by immunoSEQ multiplex PCR. Here the sample spans more than 100,000 clones, about 80% being singletons. Source material: PBMCs. The receptor was isolated from a female donor in good health and CMV-seropositive. This sequence joins TRBV28 and TRBJ1-5; TRBD1 aligns across 7 bases. The CDR3 DNA follows: TGTGCCAGCAGTTGGACAGGAGAAAATCAGCCCCAGCATTTT. This codes for CASSWTGENQPQHF. Full variable domain (missing parts from reference TRBV28 and TRBJ1-5): DVKVTQSSRYLVKRTGEKVFLECVQDMDHENMFWYRQDPGLGLRLIYFSYDVKMKEKGDIPEGYSVSREKKERFSLILESASTNQTSMYLCASSWTGENQPQHFGDGTRLSIL.